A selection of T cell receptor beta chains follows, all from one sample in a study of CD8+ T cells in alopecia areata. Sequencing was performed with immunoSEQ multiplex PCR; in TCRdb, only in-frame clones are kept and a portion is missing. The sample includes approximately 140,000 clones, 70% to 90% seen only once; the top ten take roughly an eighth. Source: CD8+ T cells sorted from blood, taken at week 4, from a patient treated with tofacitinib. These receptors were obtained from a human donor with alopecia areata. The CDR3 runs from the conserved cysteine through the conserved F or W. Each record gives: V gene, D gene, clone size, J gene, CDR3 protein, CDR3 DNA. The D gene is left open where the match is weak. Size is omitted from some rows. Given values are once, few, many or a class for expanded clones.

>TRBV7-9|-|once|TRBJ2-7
CASSPGGSTYEQYF
TGTGCCAGCAGTCCAGGGGGGTCGACCTACGAGCAGTACTTC
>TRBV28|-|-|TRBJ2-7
CASSFVGDEQYF
TGTGCCAGCAGTTTCGTAGGGGACGAGCAGTACTTC
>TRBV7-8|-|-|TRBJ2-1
CASSLVGLEQFF
TGTGCCAGCAGCTTAGTTGGTCTCGAGCAGTTCTTC
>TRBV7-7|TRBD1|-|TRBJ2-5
CASSAGTGGLETQYF
TGTGCTAGCAGCGCTGGGACAGGGGGGCTGGAGACCCAGTACTTC
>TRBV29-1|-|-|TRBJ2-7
CSVEDSSYEQYF
TGCAGCGTTGAAGATAGCTCCTACGAGCAGTACTTC
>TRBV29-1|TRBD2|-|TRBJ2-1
CSVVLATYNEQFF
TGCAGCGTTGTACTAGCGACCTACAATGAGCAGTTCTTC
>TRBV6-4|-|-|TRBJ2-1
CASSDREGEQFF
TGTGCCAGCAGTGACAGGGAAGGCGAGCAGTTCTTC
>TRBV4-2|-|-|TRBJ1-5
CASSQVEGTNQPQHF
TGTGCCAGCAGCCAAGTTGAAGGAACCAATCAGCCCCAGCATTTT
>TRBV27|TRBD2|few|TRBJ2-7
CASSLSREGYEQYF
TGTGCCAGCAGTTTATCCAGGGAGGGGTACGAGCAGTACTTC
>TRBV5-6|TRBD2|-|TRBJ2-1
CASSSPGLAGYNEQFF
TGTGCCAGCAGCTCCCCGGGACTAGCGGGTTACAATGAGCAGTTCTTC
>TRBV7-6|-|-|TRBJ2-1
CASSFEGGSNEQFF
TGTGCCAGCAGCTTCGAGGGAGGAAGTAATGAGCAGTTCTTC
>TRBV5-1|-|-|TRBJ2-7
CASSPGPSLSYEQYF
TGCGCCAGCAGCCCGGGGCCATCCCTCTCCTACGAGCAGTACTTC
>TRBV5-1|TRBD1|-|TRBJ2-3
CASSKTGTGARDTQYF
TGCGCCAGCAGCAAAACCGGGACAGGGGCAAGAGATACGCAGTATTTT
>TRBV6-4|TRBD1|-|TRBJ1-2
CASSAYPGQGYGYTF
TGTGCCAGCAGTGCCTATCCGGGACAGGGATATGGCTACACCTTC
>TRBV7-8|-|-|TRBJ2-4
CASSLIGGAIQYF
TGTGCCAGCAGCTTAATAGGCGGAGCCATTCAGTACTTC
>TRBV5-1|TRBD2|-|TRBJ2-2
CASSLRLAGNNTGELFF
TGCGCCAGCAGCTTGCGGCTAGCGGGAAATAACACCGGGGAGCTGTTTTTT
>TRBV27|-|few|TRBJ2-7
CASSATGSGNEQYF
TGTGCCAGCAGTGCCACAGGATCTGGTAACGAGCAGTACTTC
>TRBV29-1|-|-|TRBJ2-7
CSVEDSRGSYEQYF
TGCAGCGTTGAGGACAGCCGGGGGTCCTACGAGCAGTACTTC
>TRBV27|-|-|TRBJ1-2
CASSLQGSNYGYTF
TGTGCCAGCAGTTTGCAGGGGTCTAACTATGGCTACACCTTC
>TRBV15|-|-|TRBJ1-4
CATSRVGEGSEKLFF
TGTGCCACCAGCAGAGTGGGCGAAGGGAGTGAAAAACTGTTTTTT
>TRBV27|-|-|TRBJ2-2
CASSFGTGTELFF
TGTGCCAGCAGTTTCGGGACCGGAACGGAGCTGTTTTTT
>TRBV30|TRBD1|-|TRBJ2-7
CAWRSGQGASEQYF
TGTGCCTGGAGGAGTGGGCAGGGGGCTTCTGAGCAGTACTTC
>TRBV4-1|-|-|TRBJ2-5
CASSQADQETQYF
TGCGCCAGCAGCCAAGCAGACCAAGAGACCCAGTACTTC
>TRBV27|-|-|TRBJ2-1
CASSLQDDHNEQFF
TGTGCCAGCAGTTTACAGGACGACCACAATGAGCAGTTCTTC
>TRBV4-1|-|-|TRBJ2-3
CASSQVVGRDTQYF
TGCGCCAGCAGCCAAGTGGTCGGTCGAGATACGCAGTATTTT
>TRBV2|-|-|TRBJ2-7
CASSDRDIYEQYF
TGTGCCAGCAGCGACCGGGACATCTACGAGCAGTACTTC
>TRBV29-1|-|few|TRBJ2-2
CSVAPGWGTGELFF
TGCAGCGTTGCACCGGGTTGGGGTACCGGGGAGCTGTTTTTT